The following is a TCR beta chain sequence with its context. This sample is part of a study of blood T cell repertoires in COVID-19. Study summary: The United States, Italy and Spain provided the acute and convalescent COVID-19 samples. Sample material is recorded as cDNA or gDNA derived from T cells, B-cell-depleted T cells, or PBMCs.

Germline CDR1 SGDLS, CDR2 YYNGEE. The V and J ends lost 5 bases and 7 bases respectively, with 18 bases between them. The CDR3 spans 14 residues. Those enrolled in Seattle joined during active infection and were followed longitudinally afterward. In the original analysis: For nucleated cells, counts were estimated from reference gene primer amplification. The table came from immunoSEQ multiplex PCR; TCRdb's copy has only in-frame clones and leaves some out. D and trimming come from the DNA, and the V and J calls and clone size come from that table. The table includes approximately 44,000 clones, about 92% detected once.

This chain connects TRBV9 to TRBJ1-2; TRBD1 is a possible D gene (6 bases). The sample was peripheral blood. The sequence was obtained from a man aged 50 to 59 with COVID-19, enrolled during active disease. This CDR3 is CASREGHLSGGYTF. As DNA, the CDR3 is TGTGCCAGCAGAGAGGGACACCTCTCGGGTGGCTACACCTTC.